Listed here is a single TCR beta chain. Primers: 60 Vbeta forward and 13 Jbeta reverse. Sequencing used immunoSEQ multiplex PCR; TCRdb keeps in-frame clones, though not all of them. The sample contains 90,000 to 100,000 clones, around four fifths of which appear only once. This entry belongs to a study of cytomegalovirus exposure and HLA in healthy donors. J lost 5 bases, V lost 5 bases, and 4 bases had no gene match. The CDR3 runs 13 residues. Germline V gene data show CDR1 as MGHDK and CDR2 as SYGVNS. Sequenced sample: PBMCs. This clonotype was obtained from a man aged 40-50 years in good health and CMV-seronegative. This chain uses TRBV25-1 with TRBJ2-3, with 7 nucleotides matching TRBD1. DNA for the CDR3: TGTGCCAGCAGTAACTACAGGGGAGATACGCAGTATTTT. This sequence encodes CASSNYRGDTQYF. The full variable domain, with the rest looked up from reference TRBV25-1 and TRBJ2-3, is EADIYQTPRYLVIGTGKKITLECSQTMGHDKMYWYQQDPGMELHLIHYSYGVNSTEKGDLSSESTVSRIRTEHFPLTLESARPSHTSQYLCASSNYRGDTQYFGPGTRLTVL.